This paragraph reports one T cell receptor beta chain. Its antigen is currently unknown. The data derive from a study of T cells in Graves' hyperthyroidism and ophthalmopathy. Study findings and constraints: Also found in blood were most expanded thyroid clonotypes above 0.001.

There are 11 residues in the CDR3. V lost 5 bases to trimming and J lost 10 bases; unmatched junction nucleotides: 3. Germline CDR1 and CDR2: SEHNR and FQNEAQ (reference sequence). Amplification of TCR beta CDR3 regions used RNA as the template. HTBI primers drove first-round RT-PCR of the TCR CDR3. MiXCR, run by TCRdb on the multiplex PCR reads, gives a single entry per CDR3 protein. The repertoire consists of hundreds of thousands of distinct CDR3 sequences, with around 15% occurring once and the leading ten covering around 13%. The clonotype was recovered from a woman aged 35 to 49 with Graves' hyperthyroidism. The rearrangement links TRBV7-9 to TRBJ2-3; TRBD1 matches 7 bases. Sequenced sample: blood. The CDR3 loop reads CASSRQGAQYF. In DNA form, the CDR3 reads TGTGCCAGCAGCAGACAGGGAGCGCAGTATTTT.